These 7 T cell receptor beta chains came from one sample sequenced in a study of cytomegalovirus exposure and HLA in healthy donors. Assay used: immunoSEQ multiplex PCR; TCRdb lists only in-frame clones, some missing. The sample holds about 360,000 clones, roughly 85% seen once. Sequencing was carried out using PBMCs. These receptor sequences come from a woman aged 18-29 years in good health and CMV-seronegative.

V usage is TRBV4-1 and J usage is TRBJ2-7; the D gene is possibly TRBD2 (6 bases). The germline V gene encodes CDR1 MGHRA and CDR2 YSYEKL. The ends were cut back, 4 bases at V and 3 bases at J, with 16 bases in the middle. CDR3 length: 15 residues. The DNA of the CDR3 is TGCGCCAGCAGCCTGGAACCGGGACTGAACTACGAGCAGTACTTC. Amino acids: CASSLEPGLNYEQYF.

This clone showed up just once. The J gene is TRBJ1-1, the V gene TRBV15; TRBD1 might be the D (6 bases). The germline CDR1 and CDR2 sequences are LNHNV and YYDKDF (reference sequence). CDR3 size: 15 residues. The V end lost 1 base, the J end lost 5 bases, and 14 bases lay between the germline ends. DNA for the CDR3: TGTGCCACCAGCAGAGTCAGGGGCTTTGGGACTGAAGCTTTCTTT. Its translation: CATSRVRGFGTEAFF. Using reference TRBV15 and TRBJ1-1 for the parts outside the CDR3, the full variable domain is DAMVIQNPRYQVTQFGKPVTLSCSQTLNHNVMYWYQQKSSQAPKLLFHYYDKDFNNEADTPDNFQSRRPNTSFCFLDIRSPGLGDTAMYLCATSRVRGFGTEAFFGQGTRLTVV.

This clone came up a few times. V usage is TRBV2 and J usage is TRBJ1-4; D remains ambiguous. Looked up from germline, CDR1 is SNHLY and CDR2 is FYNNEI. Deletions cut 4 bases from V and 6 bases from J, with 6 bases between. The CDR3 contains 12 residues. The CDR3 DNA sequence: TGTGCCAGCAGTGTCCGGGATGAAAAACTGTTTTTT. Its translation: CASSVRDEKLFF.

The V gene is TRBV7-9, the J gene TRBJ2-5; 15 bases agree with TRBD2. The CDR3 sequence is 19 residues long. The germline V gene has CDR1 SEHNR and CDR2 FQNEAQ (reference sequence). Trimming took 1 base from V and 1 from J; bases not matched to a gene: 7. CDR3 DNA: TGTGCCAGCAGCTTAGGGACTAGCGGGGGGGCGACTCCCCAAGAGACCCAGTACTTC. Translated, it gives CASSLGTSGGATPQETQYF.

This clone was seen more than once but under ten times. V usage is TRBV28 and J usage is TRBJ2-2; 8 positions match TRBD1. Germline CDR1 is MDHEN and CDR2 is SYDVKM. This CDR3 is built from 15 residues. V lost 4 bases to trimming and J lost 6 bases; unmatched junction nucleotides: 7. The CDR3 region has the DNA TGTGCCAGCAGTTGGGAAAGACAGGGGCCCGGGGAGCTGTTTTTT. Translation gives CASSWERQGPGELFF.

The CDR3 DNA sequence: TGTGCCAGCAGCCTCACGCGCGTAGCGGGAGGGGTAAACAATGAGCAGTTCTTC. Encoded protein: CASSLTRVAGGVNNEQFF. The rearrangement uses TRBV13 and TRBJ2-1, with 11 bases aligning to TRBD2. Trimming removed 5 bases from V and 5 bases from J; junction bases left unmatched: 14. CDR1 is PRHDT and CDR2 is FYEKMQ in the germline V gene (reference sequence). The CDR3 extends over 18 amino acids.

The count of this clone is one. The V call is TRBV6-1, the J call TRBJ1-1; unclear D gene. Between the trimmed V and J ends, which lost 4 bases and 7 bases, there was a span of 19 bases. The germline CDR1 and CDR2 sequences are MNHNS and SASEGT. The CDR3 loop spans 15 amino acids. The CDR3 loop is CASSVSSPRSHEAFF. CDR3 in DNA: TGTGCCAGCAGTGTTTCCAGCCCTAGAAGCCATGAAGCTTTCTTT.